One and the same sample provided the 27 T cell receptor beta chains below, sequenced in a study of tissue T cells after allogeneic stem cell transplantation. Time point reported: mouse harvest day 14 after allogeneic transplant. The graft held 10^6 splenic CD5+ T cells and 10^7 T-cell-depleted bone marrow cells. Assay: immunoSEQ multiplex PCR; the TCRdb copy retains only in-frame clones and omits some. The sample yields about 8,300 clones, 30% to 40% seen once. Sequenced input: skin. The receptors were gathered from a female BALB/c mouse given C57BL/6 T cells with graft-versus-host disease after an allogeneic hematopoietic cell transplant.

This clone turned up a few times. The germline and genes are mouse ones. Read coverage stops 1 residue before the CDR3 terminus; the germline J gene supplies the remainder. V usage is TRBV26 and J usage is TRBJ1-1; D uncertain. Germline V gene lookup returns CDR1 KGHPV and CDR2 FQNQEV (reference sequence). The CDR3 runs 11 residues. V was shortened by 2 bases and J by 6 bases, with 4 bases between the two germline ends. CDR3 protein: CASSLVSEVFF. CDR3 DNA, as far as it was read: TGTGCCAGCAGTCTGGTCTCAGAAGTCTTC.

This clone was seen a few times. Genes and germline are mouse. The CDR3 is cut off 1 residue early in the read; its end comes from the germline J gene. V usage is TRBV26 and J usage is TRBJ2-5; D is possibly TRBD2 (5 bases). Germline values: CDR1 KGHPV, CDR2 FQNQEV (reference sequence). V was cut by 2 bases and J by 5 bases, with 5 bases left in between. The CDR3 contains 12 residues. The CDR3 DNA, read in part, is TGTGCCAGCAGTCTGCTGGGAGACACCCAGTAC. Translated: CASSLLGDTQY. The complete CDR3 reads CASSLLGDTQYF. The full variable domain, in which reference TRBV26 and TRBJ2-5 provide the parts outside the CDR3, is NSKVIQTPRYLVKGQGQKAKMRCIPEKGHPVVFWYQQNKNNEFKFLINFQNQEVLQQIDMTEKRFSAECPSNSPCSLEIQSSEAGDSALYLCASSLLGDTQYFGPGTRLLVL.

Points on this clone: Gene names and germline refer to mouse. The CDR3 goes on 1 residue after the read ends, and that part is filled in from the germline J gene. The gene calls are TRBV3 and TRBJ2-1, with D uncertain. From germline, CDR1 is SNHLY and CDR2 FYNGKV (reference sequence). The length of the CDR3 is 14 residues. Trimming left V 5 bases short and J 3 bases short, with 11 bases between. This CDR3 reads CASSVRPGYAEQFF. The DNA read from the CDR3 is TGTGCCAGCAGCGTCCGGCCGGGCTATGCTGAGCAGTTC.

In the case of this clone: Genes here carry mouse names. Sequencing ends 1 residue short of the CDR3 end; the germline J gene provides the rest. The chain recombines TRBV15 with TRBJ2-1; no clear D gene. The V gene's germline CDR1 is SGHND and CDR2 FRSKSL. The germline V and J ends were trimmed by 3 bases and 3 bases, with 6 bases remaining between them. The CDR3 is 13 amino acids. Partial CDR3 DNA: TGTGCCAGCAGTTTGGGCACCTATGCTGAGCAGTTC. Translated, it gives CASSLGTYAEQF. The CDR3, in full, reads CASSLGTYAEQFF.

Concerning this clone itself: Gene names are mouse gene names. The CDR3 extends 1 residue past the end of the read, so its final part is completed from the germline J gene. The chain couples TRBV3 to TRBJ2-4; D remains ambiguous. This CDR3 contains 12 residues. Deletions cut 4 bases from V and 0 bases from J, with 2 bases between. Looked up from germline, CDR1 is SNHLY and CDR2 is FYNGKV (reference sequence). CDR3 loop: CASSSSQNTLYF. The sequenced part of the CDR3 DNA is TGTGCCAGCAGCTCTAGTCAAAACACCTTGTAC.

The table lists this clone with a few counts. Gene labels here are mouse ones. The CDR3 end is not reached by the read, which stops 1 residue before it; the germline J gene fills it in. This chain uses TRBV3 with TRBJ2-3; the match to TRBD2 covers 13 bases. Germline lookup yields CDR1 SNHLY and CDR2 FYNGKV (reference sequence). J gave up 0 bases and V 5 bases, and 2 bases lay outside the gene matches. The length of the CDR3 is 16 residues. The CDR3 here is CASSRTGGASAETLYF. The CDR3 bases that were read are TGTGCCAGCAGCAGGACTGGGGGGGCGAGTGCAGAAACGCTGTAT.

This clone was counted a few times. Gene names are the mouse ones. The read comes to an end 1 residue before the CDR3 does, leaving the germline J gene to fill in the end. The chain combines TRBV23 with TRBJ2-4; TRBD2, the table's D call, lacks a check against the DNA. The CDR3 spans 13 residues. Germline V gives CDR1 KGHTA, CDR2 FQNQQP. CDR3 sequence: CSSYRLGENTLYF. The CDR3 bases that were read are TGCTCCAGCTATCGACTGGGGGAAAACACCTTGTAC.

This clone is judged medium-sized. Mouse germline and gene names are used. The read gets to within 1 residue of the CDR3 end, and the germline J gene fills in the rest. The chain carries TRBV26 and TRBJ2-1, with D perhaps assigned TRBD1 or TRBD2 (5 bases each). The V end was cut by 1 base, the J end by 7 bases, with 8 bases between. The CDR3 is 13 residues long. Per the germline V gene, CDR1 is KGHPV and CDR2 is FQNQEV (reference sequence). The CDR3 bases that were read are TGTGCCAGCAGTCTGTGGGACGCGGCTGAGCAGTTC. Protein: CASSLWDAAEQF. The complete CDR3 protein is CASSLWDAAEQFF.

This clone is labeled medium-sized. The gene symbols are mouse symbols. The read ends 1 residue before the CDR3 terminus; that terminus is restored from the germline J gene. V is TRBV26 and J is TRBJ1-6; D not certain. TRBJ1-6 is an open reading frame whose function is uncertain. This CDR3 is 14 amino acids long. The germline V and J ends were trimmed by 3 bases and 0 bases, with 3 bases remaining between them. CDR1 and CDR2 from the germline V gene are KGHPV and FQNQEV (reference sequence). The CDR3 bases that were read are TGTGCCAGCAGTCTCAATTCCTATAATTCGCCCCTCTAC. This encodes CASSLNSYNSPLY. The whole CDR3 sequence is CASSLNSYNSPLYF.

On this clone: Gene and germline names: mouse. CDR3 in amino acids: CASSLQGDTQYF. CDR3 DNA, as far as it was read: TGTGCCAGCTCCCTACAGGGGGACACCCAGTAC. The chain is built from TRBV12-2 and TRBJ2-5; 7 bases line up with TRBD1. The read falls 1 residue short of the CDR3 end, and the missing part is taken from the germline J gene. Germline-derived CDR1 and CDR2 are SGHLS and HYDKME. This CDR3 has 12 amino acids. V shed 4 bases and J 6 bases; nucleotides not matched to a gene: 3.

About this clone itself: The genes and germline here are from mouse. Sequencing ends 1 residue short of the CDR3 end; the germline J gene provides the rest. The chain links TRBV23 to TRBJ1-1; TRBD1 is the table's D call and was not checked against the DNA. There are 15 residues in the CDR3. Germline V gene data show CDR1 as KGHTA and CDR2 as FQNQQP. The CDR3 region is CSSSRRDSPNTEVFF. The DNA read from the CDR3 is TGCTCCAGCAGTCGCCGGGACAGCCCAAACACAGAAGTCTTC. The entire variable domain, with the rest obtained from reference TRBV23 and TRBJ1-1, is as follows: DAAVTQKPRYLIKMKGQEAEMKCIPEKGHTAVFWYQQKQSKELKFLIYFQNQQPLDQIDMVKERFSAVCPSSSLCSLGIRTCEAEDSALYLCSSSRRDSPNTEVFFGKGTRLTVV.

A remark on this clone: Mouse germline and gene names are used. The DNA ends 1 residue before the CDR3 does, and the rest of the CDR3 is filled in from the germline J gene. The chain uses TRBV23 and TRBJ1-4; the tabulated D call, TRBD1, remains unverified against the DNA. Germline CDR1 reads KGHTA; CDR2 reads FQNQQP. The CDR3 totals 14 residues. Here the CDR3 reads CSSLRDRVHERLFF. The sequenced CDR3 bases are TGCTCCAGCCTCCGGGACAGGGTCCACGAAAGATTATTT.

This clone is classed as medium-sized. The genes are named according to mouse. This CDR3 is CASSLYGGAPAETLYF. CDR3 DNA (partial): TGTGCCAGCAGTCTGTACGGGGGGGCGCCGGCAGAAACGCTGTAT. V is TRBV26 and J is TRBJ2-3, with 8 bases fitting TRBD2. Read sequence stops 1 residue before the CDR3 end, and the germline J gene provides the missing end. The CDR3 is made up of 16 amino acids. V lost 1 base to trimming and J lost 3 bases; unmatched junction nucleotides: 6. Germline V lookup: CDR1 KGHPV, CDR2 FQNQEV (reference sequence).

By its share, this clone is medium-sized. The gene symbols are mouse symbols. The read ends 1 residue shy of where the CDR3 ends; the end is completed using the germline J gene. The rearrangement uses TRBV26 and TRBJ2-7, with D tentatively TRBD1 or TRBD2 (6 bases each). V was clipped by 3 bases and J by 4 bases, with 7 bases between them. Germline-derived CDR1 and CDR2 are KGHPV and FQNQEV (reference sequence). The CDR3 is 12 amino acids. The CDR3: CASSLGGYEQYF. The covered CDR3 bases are TGTGCCAGCAGTCTAGGGGGGTATGAACAGTAC.

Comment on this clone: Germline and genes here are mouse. Partial CDR3 DNA: TGTGCCAGCAGCTTCGGACAGAAGGGCACCGGGCAGCTCTAC. This codes for CASSFGQKGTGQLY. The whole CDR3 sequence is CASSFGQKGTGQLYF. The chain couples TRBV3 to TRBJ2-2, with D possibly matching TRBD1 (6 bases). Coverage ceases 1 residue before the CDR3 finishes, and the germline J gene fills in the end. The CDR3 runs to 15 residues. The V end lost 3 bases, the J end lost 4 bases, and 12 bases lay between the germline ends. CDR1 SNHLY and CDR2 FYNGKV come from the germline V gene (reference sequence).

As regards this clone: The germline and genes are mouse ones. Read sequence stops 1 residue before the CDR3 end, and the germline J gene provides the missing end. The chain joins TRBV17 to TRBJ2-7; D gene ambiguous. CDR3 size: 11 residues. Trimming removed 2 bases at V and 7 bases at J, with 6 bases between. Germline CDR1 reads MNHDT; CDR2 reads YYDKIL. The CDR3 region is CASSRQVEQYF. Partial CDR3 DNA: TGTGCTAGCAGTAGACAGGTCGAACAGTAC.

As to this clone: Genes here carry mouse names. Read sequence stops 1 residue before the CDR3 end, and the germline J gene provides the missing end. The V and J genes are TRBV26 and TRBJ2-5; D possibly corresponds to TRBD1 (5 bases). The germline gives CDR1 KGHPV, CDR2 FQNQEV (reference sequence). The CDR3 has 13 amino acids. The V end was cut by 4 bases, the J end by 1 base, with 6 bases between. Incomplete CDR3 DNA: TGTGCCAGCAGTCAGGGGTACCAAGACACCCAGTAC. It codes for CASSQGYQDTQY. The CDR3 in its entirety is CASSQGYQDTQYF.

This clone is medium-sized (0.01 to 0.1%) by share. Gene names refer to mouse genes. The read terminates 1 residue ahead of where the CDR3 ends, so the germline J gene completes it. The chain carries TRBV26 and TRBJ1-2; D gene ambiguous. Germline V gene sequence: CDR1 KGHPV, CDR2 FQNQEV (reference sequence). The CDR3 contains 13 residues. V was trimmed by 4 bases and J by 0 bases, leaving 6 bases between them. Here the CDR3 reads CASSPTANSDYTF. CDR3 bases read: TGTGCCAGCAGTCCTACGGCAAACTCCGACTACACC.

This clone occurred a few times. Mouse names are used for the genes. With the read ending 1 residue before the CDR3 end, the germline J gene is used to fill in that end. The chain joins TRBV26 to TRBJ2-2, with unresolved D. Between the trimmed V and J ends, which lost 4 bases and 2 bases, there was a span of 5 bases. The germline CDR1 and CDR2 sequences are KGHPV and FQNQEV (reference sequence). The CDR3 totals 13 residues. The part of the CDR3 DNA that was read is TGTGCCAGCAGTCCCCGGAACACCGGGCAGCTCTAC. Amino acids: CASSPRNTGQLY. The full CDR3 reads CASSPRNTGQLYF.

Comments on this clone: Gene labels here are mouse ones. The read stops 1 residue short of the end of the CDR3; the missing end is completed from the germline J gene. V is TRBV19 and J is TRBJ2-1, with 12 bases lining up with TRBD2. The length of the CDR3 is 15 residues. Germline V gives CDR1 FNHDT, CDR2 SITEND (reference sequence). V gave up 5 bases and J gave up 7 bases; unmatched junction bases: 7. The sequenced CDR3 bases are TGTGCCAGCAGGAGACTGGGGGGGCGCTTGGCTGAGCAGTTC. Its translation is CASRRLGGRLAEQF. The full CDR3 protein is CASRRLGGRLAEQFF.

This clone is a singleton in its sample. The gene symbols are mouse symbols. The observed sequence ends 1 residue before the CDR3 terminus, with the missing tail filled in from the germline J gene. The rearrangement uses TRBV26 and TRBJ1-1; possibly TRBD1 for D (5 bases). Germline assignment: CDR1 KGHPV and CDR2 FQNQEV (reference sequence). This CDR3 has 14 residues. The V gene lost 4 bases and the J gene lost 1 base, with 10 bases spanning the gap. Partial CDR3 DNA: TGTGCCAGCAGTCCCTCGGGGGGGAACACAGAAGTCTTC. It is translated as CASSPSGGNTEVF. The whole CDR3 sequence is CASSPSGGNTEVFF.

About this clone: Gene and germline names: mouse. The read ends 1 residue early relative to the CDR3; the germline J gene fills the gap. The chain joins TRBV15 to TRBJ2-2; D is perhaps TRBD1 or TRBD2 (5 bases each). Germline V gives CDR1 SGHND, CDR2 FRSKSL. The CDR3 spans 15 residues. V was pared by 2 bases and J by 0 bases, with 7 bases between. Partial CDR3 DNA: TGTGCCAGCAGTTTATCGGGGGCAAACACCGGGCAGCTCTAC. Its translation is CASSLSGANTGQLY. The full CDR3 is CASSLSGANTGQLYF.

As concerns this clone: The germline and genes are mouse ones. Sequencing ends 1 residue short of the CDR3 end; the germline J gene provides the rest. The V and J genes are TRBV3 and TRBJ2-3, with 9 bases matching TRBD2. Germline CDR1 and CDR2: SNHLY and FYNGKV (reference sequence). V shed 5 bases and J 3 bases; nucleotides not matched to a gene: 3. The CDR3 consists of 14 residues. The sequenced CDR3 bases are TGTGCCAGCAGCAACTGGGGGGTGGCAGAAACGCTGTAT. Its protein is CASSNWGVAETLY. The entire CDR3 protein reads CASSNWGVAETLYF.

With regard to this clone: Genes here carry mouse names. CDR3 region: CASSLTQGRAEQFF. The DNA read from the CDR3 is TGTGCCAGCAGTCTGACACAGGGGAGGGCTGAGCAGTTC. The chain carries TRBV26 and TRBJ2-1; 7 bases are a match to TRBD1. The CDR3 is cut off 1 residue early in the read; its end comes from the germline J gene. After removal of 2 bases from V and 7 bases from J, the junction contained 5 bases not matched to a gene. The CDR3 is 14 amino acids. Germline-derived CDR1 and CDR2 are KGHPV and FQNQEV (reference sequence).

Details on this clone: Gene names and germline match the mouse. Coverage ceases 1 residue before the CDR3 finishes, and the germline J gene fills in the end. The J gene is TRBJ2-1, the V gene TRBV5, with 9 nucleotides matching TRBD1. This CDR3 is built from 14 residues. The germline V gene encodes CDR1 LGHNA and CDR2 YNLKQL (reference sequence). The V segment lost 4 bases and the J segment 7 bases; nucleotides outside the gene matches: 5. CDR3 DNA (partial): TGTGCCAGCAGCCCCGGACAGGGGAGAGCTGAGCAGTTC. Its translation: CASSPGQGRAEQF. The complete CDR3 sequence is CASSPGQGRAEQFF.

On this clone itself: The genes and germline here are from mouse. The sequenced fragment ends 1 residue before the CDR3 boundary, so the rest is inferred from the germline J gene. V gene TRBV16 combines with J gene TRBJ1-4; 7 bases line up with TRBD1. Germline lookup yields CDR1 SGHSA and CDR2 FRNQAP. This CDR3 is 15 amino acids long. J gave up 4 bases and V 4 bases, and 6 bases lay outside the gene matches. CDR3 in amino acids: CASSSQGSVNERLFF. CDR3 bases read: TGTGCAAGCAGCTCACAGGGGTCCGTCAACGAAAGATTATTT.

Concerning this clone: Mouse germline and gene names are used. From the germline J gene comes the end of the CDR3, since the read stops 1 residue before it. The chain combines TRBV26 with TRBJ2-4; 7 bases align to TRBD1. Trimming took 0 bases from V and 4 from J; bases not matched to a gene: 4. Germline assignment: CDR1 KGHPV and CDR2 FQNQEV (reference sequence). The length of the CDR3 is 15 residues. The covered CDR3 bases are TGTGCCAGCAGTCTGTCGATACAGGGGAAAAACACCTTGTAC. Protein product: CASSLSIQGKNTLY. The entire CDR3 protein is CASSLSIQGKNTLYF.